Following are 18 T cell receptor beta chains from one sample sequenced in a study of long-term antiretroviral therapy in people with HIV. Version v3.0 of the immunoSEQ assay was performed at survey level. Some clones are missing from TCRdb's copy, which holds only in-frame ones; the method was immunoSEQ multiplex PCR. This sample yields 30,000 to 40,000 clones, of which roughly 74% are seen a single time; nearly 3.5% belongs to the top ten. The sample consisted of unsorted PBMCs, taken 3 years after starting antiretroviral therapy. The receptors here all came from a man aged 50 to 59 with HIV.

The chain has TRBV11-3 and TRBJ2-3; perhaps TRBD2 as D (6 bases). The CDR3 has 14 amino acids. Looked up from germline, CDR1 is SGHNT and CDR2 is YENEEA. V shed 1 base and J shed 3 bases, with 8 bases lying between them. The CDR3 bases are TGTGCCAGCAGCTTAGCGGGGGTGACAGATACGCAGTATTTT. Translating it yields CASSLAGVTDTQYF. Full variable domain (rest looked up from reference TRBV11-3 and TRBJ2-3): EAGVVQSPRYKIIEKKQPVAFWCNPISGHNTLYWYLQNLGQGPELLIRYENEEAVDDSQLPKDRFSAERLKGVDSTLKIQPAELGDSAVYLCASSLAGVTDTQYFGPGTRLTVL.

This sequence joins TRBV5-1 and TRBJ1-5; D not resolved. V lost 4 bases and J 2 bases, leaving 19 bases between the germline ends. The CDR3 spans 17 residues. Germline V lookup: CDR1 SGHRS, CDR2 YFSETQ. CDR3 in DNA: TGCGCCAGCAGCGTCCCAAGTATGGATGGGGGCAATCAGCCCCAGCATTTT. Protein product: CASSVPSMDGGNQPQHF.

The table lists this clone with a count of one. The chain joins TRBV18 to TRBJ1-1, with a weak D call TRBD1 (5 bases). The germline V gene encodes CDR1 KGHSH and CDR2 LQKENI. The CDR3 totals 17 residues. The V and J ends lost 3 bases and 1 base respectively, with 18 bases between them. CDR3 amino acids: CASSPANGGRGNTEAFF. CDR3 coding DNA: TGTGCCAGCTCACCTGCTAACGGGGGTCGAGGGAACACTGAAGCTTTCTTT.

V and J are TRBV6-5 and TRBJ1-5; possible D gene TRBD1, 6 bases. Trimming removed 5 bases at V and 0 bases at J, with 11 bases between. Germline values: CDR1 MNHEY, CDR2 SVGAGI. The CDR3 runs 15 residues. DNA of the CDR3: TGTGCCAGCAGTCGGACAGAAACTAGCAATCAGCCCCAGCATTTT. Its translation: CASSRTETSNQPQHF.

The chain links TRBV25-1 to TRBJ2-1; D not certain. V lost 7 bases and J 8 bases, leaving 24 bases between the germline ends. Germline CDR1 is MGHDK and CDR2 is SYGVNS. There are 16 residues in the CDR3. The DNA of the CDR3 is TGTGCCAGCAATAATGGACCTCGTCTACACAAGCATGAGCAGTTCTTC. It translates to CASNNGPRLHKHEQFF.

The chain couples TRBV27 to TRBJ2-7, with 10 bases matching TRBD2. The CDR3 loop spans 14 amino acids. Trimming cost V 5 bases and J 3 bases; bases outside gene matches: 4. CDR1 and CDR2 (germline): MNHEY, SMNVEV (reference sequence). The CDR3 nucleotides read TGTGCCAGCAGTCTAGCGGGAGTGGTCTACGAGCAGTACTTC. It yields the protein CASSLAGVVYEQYF.

This clone was found a few times. The chain uses TRBV6-1 and TRBJ1-6; TRBD1 might be the D (5 bases). Germline V gene data show CDR1 as MNHNS and CDR2 as SASEGT. The CDR3 spans 14 residues. V was clipped by 5 bases and J by 14 bases, with 19 bases between them. The CDR3 reads CASSTPVRGEALHF. The CDR3 DNA follows: TGTGCCAGCAGTACTCCCGTGAGAGGGGAGGCCCTCCACTTT.

This clone was picked up one time. Other DNA sequences from this sample encode an identical CDR3 as well. V is TRBV7-2 and J is TRBJ1-1, with a possible D match to TRBD1 (6 bases). From germline, CDR1 is SGHTA and CDR2 FQGNSA. The CDR3 is 16 amino acids. Trimming cost V 0 bases and J 0 bases, with 11 bases left between them. CDR3: CASSLALGGMNTEAFF. CDR3 coding DNA: TGTGCCAGCAGCTTAGCGTTGGGGGGCATGAACACTGAAGCTTTCTTT.

J is TRBJ1-2 and V is TRBV5-1, with a tentative D call TRBD1 (6 bases). V was trimmed by 0 bases and J by 5 bases, leaving 8 bases between them. This CDR3 has 13 amino acids. Germline-derived CDR1 and CDR2 are SGHRS and YFSETQ. Here the CDR3 reads CASSLEGGYGYTF. CDR3 DNA: TGCGCCAGCAGCTTGGAGGGGGGGTATGGCTACACCTTC.

Here the CDR3 reads CASSKGWAGRNTGELFF. The CDR3, as DNA: TGTGCCAGCAGCAAAGGTTGGGCAGGACGGAACACCGGGGAGCTGTTTTTT. The chain combines TRBV21-1 with TRBJ2-2. TRBV21-1 is classified as a pseudogene. The CDR3 loop spans 17 amino acids.

The chain employs TRBV29-1 and TRBJ1-2; 9 bases agree with TRBD1. Trimming cost V 4 bases and J 7 bases; bases outside gene matches: 1. This CDR3 region has 11 residues. In germline, CDR1 is SQVTM, CDR2 ANQGSEA. The DNA of the CDR3 is TGCAGCGTTGGGACAGGGGTTGGCTACACCTTC. Translating it yields CSVGTGVGYTF.

The rearrangement joins TRBV5-1 to TRBJ2-2; D perhaps matches TRBD2 (6 bases). The CDR3 contains 14 residues. Germline CDR1 reads SGHRS; CDR2 reads YFSETQ. V lost 2 bases and J 5 bases, leaving 10 bases between the germline ends. CDR3 nucleotides: TGCGCCAGCAGCTTCGTGGGGAGGACCGGGGAGCTGTTTTTT. Translating it yields CASSFVGRTGELFF.

This clone occurred a few times. The chain has TRBV7-8 and TRBJ1-1, with D hard to call. Per the germline V gene, CDR1 is SGHVS and CDR2 is FQNEAQ. The ends were cut back, 1 base at V and 2 bases at J, with 8 bases in the middle. This CDR3 is 14 amino acids long. CDR3 in amino acids: CASSLGRRNTEAFF. For the CDR3, the DNA is TGTGCCAGCAGCTTAGGCAGACGAAACACTGAAGCTTTCTTT.

The chain has TRBV7-9 and TRBJ2-1; 11 bases line up with TRBD2. CDR1 is SEHNR, CDR2 FQNEAQ, per germline (reference sequence). Trimming at V came to 1 base and at J to 9 bases, leaving 11 bases not matched to a gene. The CDR3 loop spans 17 amino acids. For the CDR3, the DNA is TGTGCCAGCAGCTTAGGTTGGGCTAGCGGGGGGCAAGTTGAGCAGTTCTTC. As protein: CASSLGWASGGQVEQFF.

Here the CDR3 DNA reads TGTGCCAGCCTAAAGGGAGGGGACTATGGCTACACCTTC. Translating gives CASLKGGDYGYTF. V usage is TRBV25-1 and J usage is TRBJ1-2; TRBD1 might be the D (5 bases). The CDR3 is made up of 13 amino acids. V lost 8 bases, J lost 3 bases, and 13 bases lay in between. Looked up from germline, CDR1 is MGHDK and CDR2 is SYGVNS.

This clone came up a few times. This rearrangement joins TRBV6-6 to TRBJ2-6, with D perhaps matching TRBD2 (6 bases). The germline V gene has CDR1 MNHNY and CDR2 SVGAGI (reference sequence). The V end was cut by 8 bases, the J end by 0 bases, with 8 bases between. The CDR3 runs to 14 residues. The CDR3 protein is CASGGFSGANVLTF. The CDR3 DNA follows: TGTGCCAGCGGGGGGTTCTCTGGGGCCAACGTCCTGACTTTC.

The chain couples TRBV4-3 to TRBJ2-2; D unresolved. Trimming removed 0 bases from V and 4 bases from J, with 12 bases in between. The CDR3 runs 16 residues. Germline V gene sequence: CDR1 LGHNA, CDR2 YSLEER. The CDR3 DNA sequence: TGCGCCAGCAGCCAAGATTGGGGTAGAACCACCGGGGAGCTGTTTTTT. Protein sequence: CASSQDWGRTTGELFF.

Here the CDR3 reads CASSPRTGHNEKLFF. The CDR3 DNA reads TGTGCCAGCTCACCTCGGACAGGGCATAATGAAAAACTGTTTTTT. The chain combines TRBV18 with TRBJ1-4; 8 nucleotides line up with TRBD1. CDR3 length: 15 amino acids. After removal of 3 bases from V and 4 bases from J, the junction contained 4 bases not matched to a gene. Germline assignment: CDR1 KGHSH and CDR2 LQKENI.